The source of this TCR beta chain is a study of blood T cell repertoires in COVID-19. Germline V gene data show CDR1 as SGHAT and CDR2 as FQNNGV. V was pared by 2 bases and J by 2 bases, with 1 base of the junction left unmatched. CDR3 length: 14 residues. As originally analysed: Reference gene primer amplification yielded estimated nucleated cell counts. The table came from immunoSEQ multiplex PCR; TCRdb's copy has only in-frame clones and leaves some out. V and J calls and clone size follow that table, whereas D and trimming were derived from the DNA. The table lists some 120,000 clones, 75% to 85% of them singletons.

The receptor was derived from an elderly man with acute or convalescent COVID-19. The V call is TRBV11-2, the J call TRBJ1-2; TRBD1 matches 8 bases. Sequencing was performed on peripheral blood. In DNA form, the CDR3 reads TGTGCCAGCAGCTTAAACAGGGGGAACTATGGCTACACCTTC. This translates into CASSLNRGNYGYTF.